The clone carrying this T cell receptor beta chain was seen once. In assigning cohorts, the study relied on participant-reported clinical history. Clones were sequenced by immunoSEQ multiplex PCR, and TCRdb holds only the in-frame ones, with some missing. The sample holds around 300,000 clones; about nine tenths are singletons and the top ten take approximately 1.5%. These data originate in a study of blood T cell repertoires in COVID-19. Across the study: In each case, the material was cDNA or gDNA derived from T cells, B-cell-depleted T cells, or PBMCs.

The CDR3 loop spans 14 amino acids. Looked up from germline, CDR1 is SGHTA and CDR2 is FQGNSA. V lost 2 bases to trimming and J lost 6 bases, with 10 bases between them. This clonotype originated in a woman aged 40 to 50 who had recovered from COVID-19. The chain employs TRBV7-2 and TRBJ2-2; D unresolved. Sequenced sample: PBMCs or T cells enriched from blood (not recorded which). The DNA of the CDR3 is TGTGCCAGCAGCTTAAATTTCGTCCCCGGGGAGCTGTTTTTT. It encodes CASSLNFVPGELFF. Full variable domain (remainder filled in from reference TRBV7-2 and TRBJ2-2): GAGVSQSPSNKVTEKGKDVELRCDPISGHTALYWYRQSLGQGLEFLIYFQGNSAPDKSGLPSDRFSAERTGGSVSTLTIQRTQQEDSAVYLCASSLNFVPGELFFGEGSRLTVL.